A selection of T cell receptor beta chains follows, all from one sample in a study of cytomegalovirus exposure and HLA in healthy donors. Generated by immunoSEQ multiplex PCR, the TCRdb table keeps only in-frame clones and is missing some. Here the sample spans about 180,000 clones, roughly three quarters being singletons. The source material was PBMCs. These receptors originate from a woman aged 25 to 45 in good health and CMV-seropositive. Both conserved end residues are part of each CDR3. A D gene is named only where the DNA matches it firmly. Clone size is shown for a subset of rows, as once, few, many or a class of expanded clone.

J | length | V | size | D | DNA | CDR3
TRBJ2-5 | 12 | TRBV18 | . | TRBD1 | TGTGCCAGCTCCCCCAGGGGGGAGACCCAGTACTTC | CASSPRGETQYF
TRBJ2-1 | 15 | TRBV18 | . | TRBD2 | TGTGCCAGCTCACCCACCGCCGGGGGGTACAATGAGCAGTTCTTC | CASSPTAGGYNEQFF
TRBJ1-2 | 14 | TRBV5-4 | . | . | TGTGCCAGCAGCACCCCGGCTGCGGACTATGGCTACACCTTC | CASSTPAADYGYTF
TRBJ1-5 | 12 | TRBV27 | few | . | TGTGCCAGCAGTTTTCTCAATCAGCCCCAGCATTTT | CASSFLNQPQHF
TRBJ1-2 | 11 | TRBV2 | once | TRBD1 | TGTGCCAGCCACAGGGGGGGTGGCTACACCTTC | CASHRGGGYTF
TRBJ2-7 | 12 | TRBV30 | . | TRBD1 | TGTGCCTGGGATCGACAGGGATACGAGCAGTACTTC | CAWDRQGYEQYF
TRBJ2-3 | 15 | TRBV7-9 | . | TRBD1 | TGTGCCAGCAGCGAAAGACAGGGGGCAACAGATACGCAGTATTTT | CASSERQGATDTQYF
TRBJ2-7 | 16 | TRBV7-9 | . | TRBD1 | TGTGCCAGCAGCCTCGCCGGGACAGGGGGCCACTACGAGCAGTACTTC | CASSLAGTGGHYEQYF
TRBJ2-1 | 16 | TRBV11-2 | . | . | TGTGCCAGCAGCTTATATCGACAGAGCTCCTACAATGAGCAGTTCTTC | CASSLYRQSSYNEQFF
TRBJ2-2 | 15 | TRBV4-3 | once | . | TGCGCCAGCAGCCAAGAGGGGGCGGTGGCCGGGGAGCTGTTTTTT | CASSQEGAVAGELFF
TRBJ2-3 | 15 | TRBV11-3 | . | TRBD2 | TGTGCCAGCAGGACTAGCGGGGGGCCCCCAGATACGCAGTATTTT | CASRTSGGPPDTQYF
TRBJ2-1 | 16 | TRBV11-2 | . | TRBD1 | TGTGCCAGCAGCACCCACAGGGGGAAGATGTACAATGAGCAGTTCTTC | CASSTHRGKMYNEQFF
TRBJ2-2 | 12 | TRBV6-4 | . | TRBD2 | TGTGCCAGCAGTTGGGGGGGCGGGGAGCTGTTTTTT | CASSWGGGELFF
TRBJ1-6 | 16 | TRBV14 | . | . | TGTGCCAGCAGCCAAGTCGGAGGGGTAGGGAATTCACCCCTCCACTTT | CASSQVGGVGNSPLHF
TRBJ2-2 | 13 | TRBV10-3 | . | TRBD2 | TGTGCCATTGCGGGGGGGGTCACCGGGGAGCTGTTTTTT | CAIAGGVTGELFF
TRBJ1-6 | 15 | TRBV19 | . | . | TGTGCCAGCGCGAGGTCGGGGTCAATGAATTCACCCCTCCACTTT | CASARSGSMNSPLHF
TRBJ2-2 | 12 | TRBV7-7 | . | . | TGTGCCAGCAAGGGACATACCGGGGAGCTGTTTTTT | CASKGHTGELFF